One and the same sample provided the 18 T cell receptor beta chains below, sequenced in a study of shared T cell receptors in the human thymus. Assay: immunoSEQ multiplex PCR; the TCRdb copy retains only in-frame clones and omits some. The data contain 640,000 or so clones, over 75% of them singletons. Separately, the same data were catalogued under a study of human thymus T cells.

The sample consisted of thymocytes. Receptor source: a boy younger than two with a congenital heart defect.

A remark on this clone: Within the sample, other DNA sequences also encode this same CDR3. This chain joins TRBV20-1 and TRBJ2-1; D uncertain. There are 11 residues in the CDR3. Trimming stripped 1 base from V and 8 bases from J, with 6 bases between. Germline-derived CDR1 and CDR2 are DFQATT and SNEGSKA (reference sequence). The CDR3 nucleotides read TGCAGTGCTAGAGGACGGGATGAGCAGTTCTTC. Its translation is CSARGRDEQFF.

This chain connects TRBV27 to TRBJ2-7; the match to TRBD1 covers 7 bases. The ends lost 6 bases at V and 6 bases at J; junction bases unmatched: 8. The V gene's germline CDR1 is MNHEY and CDR2 SMNVEV (reference sequence). This CDR3 has 13 amino acids. CDR3 loop: CASRGSTGSEQYF. For the CDR3, the DNA is TGTGCCAGCAGAGGCTCGACAGGGAGCGAGCAGTACTTC.

The genes are TRBV11-2 and TRBJ2-2, with D perhaps matching TRBD1 (5 bases). Germline loops: CDR1 SGHAT, CDR2 FQNNGV. This CDR3 has 15 residues. Trimming left V 5 bases short and J 1 base short, with 11 bases between. The CDR3 loop reads CASSQNGQNTGELFF. The DNA of the CDR3 is TGTGCCAGCAGCCAAAACGGACAGAACACCGGGGAGCTGTTTTTT. The variable domain in full, with the rest retrieved from reference TRBV11-2 and TRBJ2-2, is EAGVAQSPRYKIIEKRQSVAFWCNPISGHATLYWYQQILGQGPKLLIQFQNNGVVDDSQLPKDRFSAERLKGVDSTLKIQPAKLEDSAVYLCASSQNGQNTGELFFGEGSRLTVL.

The sample holds a few counts of this clone. The V and J genes are TRBV10-3 and TRBJ1-1; perhaps TRBD1 as D (6 bases). V dropped 7 bases and J dropped 1 base, with 16 bases sitting between them. From germline, CDR1 is ENHRY and CDR2 SYGVKD. This CDR3 contains 15 residues. CDR3 sequence: CAIMDRRGGNTEAFF. In DNA, the CDR3 is TGTGCCATCATGGACAGACGAGGGGGGAACACTGAAGCTTTCTTT.

A word on this clone: Different DNA sequences within this sample yield the same CDR3. V and J are TRBV27 and TRBJ2-3, with 9 bases matching TRBD2. In germline, CDR1 is MNHEY, CDR2 SMNVEV (reference sequence). With 2 bases clipped from V and 1 base from J, the junction kept 4 bases outside the gene matches. The CDR3 runs 16 residues. This CDR3 is CASSLRREGGTDTQYF. The CDR3 DNA sequence: TGTGCCAGCAGTTTACGGCGGGAGGGCGGCACAGATACGCAGTATTTT.

The rearrangement uses TRBV28 and TRBJ1-5, with a possible D match to TRBD1 (6 bases). The germline gives CDR1 MDHEN, CDR2 SYDVKM. This CDR3 has 17 residues. Trimming stripped 5 bases from V and 0 bases from J, with 17 bases between. The DNA for the CDR3 is TGTGCCAGCAGTCTAACGGGGACAATCAATAGCAATCAGCCCCAGCATTTT. It specifies CASSLTGTINSNQPQHF. The full variable domain, in which reference TRBV28 and TRBJ1-5 provide the parts outside the CDR3, is DVKVTQSSRYLVKRTGEKVFLECVQDMDHENMFWYRQDPGLGLRLIYFSYDVKMKEKGDIPEGYSVSREKKERFSLILESASTNQTSMYLCASSLTGTINSNQPQHFGDGTRLSIL.

The V gene is TRBV7-8, the J gene TRBJ1-1; D gene ambiguous. V dropped 4 bases and J dropped 1 base, with 10 bases sitting between them. The length of the CDR3 is 14 residues. Germline V CDR1 and CDR2: SGHVS, FQNEAQ. The CDR3 region is CASSSDSRNTEAFF. Here the CDR3 DNA reads TGTGCCAGCAGCTCAGACTCTAGGAACACTGAAGCTTTCTTT. The full variable domain, rest sourced from reference TRBV7-8 and TRBJ1-1, is GAGVSQSPRYKVAKRGQDVALRCDPISGHVSLFWYQQALGQGPEFLTYFQNEAQLDKSGLPSDRFFAERPEGSVSTLKIQRTQQEDSAVYLCASSSDSRNTEAFFGQGTRLTVV.

CDR3 in DNA: TGCAGCGTTGAAGATAGGGGCTATGAGCAGTTCTTC. This codes for CSVEDRGYEQFF. V is TRBV29-1 and J is TRBJ2-1; perhaps TRBD1 as D (5 bases). The length of the CDR3 is 12 residues. Trimming removed 0 bases from V and 8 bases from J, with 8 bases in between. Germline assignment: CDR1 SQVTM and CDR2 ANQGSEA.

This chain uses TRBV28 with TRBJ1-5, with D unresolved. Trimming stripped 2 bases from V and 5 bases from J, with 22 bases between. Per germline, CDR1 MDHEN and CDR2 SYDVKM. CDR3 length: 18 amino acids. Written as DNA, the CDR3 is TGTGCCAGCAGTTTACTGAGGGAGGCGAGGGATTTCGATCAGCCCCAGCATTTT. This codes for CASSLLREARDFDQPQHF.

The chain is built from TRBV11-2 and TRBJ1-6, with TRBD1 matching 9 bases. The V segment lost 5 bases and the J segment 3 bases; nucleotides outside the gene matches: 14. Germline CDR1 reads SGHAT; CDR2 reads FQNNGV. The CDR3 totals 19 residues. The CDR3 region has the DNA TGTGCCAGCAGCCTCACGGAGGGTACAGGGGGCTTCTATAATTCACCCCTCCACTTT. Protein sequence: CASSLTEGTGGFYNSPLHF.

CDR3 nucleotides: TGTGCCACACATGACCGGGGGGCGGATGAGCAGTTCTTC. It specifies CATHDRGADEQFF. The J gene is TRBJ2-1, the V gene TRBV19, with a tentative D call TRBD2 (7 bases). Trimming removed 10 bases at V and 8 bases at J, with 18 bases between. The CDR3 is 13 amino acids. Looked up from germline, CDR1 is LNHDA and CDR2 is SQIVND (reference sequence). Full variable domain (missing parts from reference TRBV19 and TRBJ2-1): DGGITQSPKYLFRKEGQNVTLSCEQNLNHDAMYWYRQDPGQGLRLIYYSQIVNDFQKGDIAEGYSVSREKKESFPLTVTSAQKNPTAFYLCATHDRGADEQFFGPGTRLTVL.

The chain has TRBV28 and TRBJ2-3; 11 nucleotides agree with TRBD2. V trimming: 2 bases; J trimming: 0 bases; junction bases outside the gene matches: 10. The germline CDR1 and CDR2 sequences are MDHEN and SYDVKM. CDR3 length: 19 amino acids. The CDR3 spells CASSLVGLAGGTSTDTQYF. CDR3 sequence (DNA): TGTGCCAGCAGTTTAGTAGGGCTAGCGGGAGGAACTAGCACAGATACGCAGTATTTT.

J is TRBJ1-1 and V is TRBV19; D is possibly TRBD1 (5 bases). V was trimmed by 5 bases and J by 6 bases, leaving 7 bases between them. This CDR3 spans 11 amino acids. The germline V gene encodes CDR1 LNHDA and CDR2 SQIVND (reference sequence). The CDR3 nucleotides are TGTGCCAGTAGTTGGGGGGCTGAAGCTTTCTTT. This sequence encodes CASSWGAEAFF. Full variable domain (remainder filled in from reference TRBV19 and TRBJ1-1): DGGITQSPKYLFRKEGQNVTLSCEQNLNHDAMYWYRQDPGQGLRLIYYSQIVNDFQKGDIAEGYSVSREKKESFPLTVTSAQKNPTAFYLCASSWGAEAFFGQGTRLTVV.

The V and J genes are TRBV19 and TRBJ1-6; D gene unclear. Germline V CDR1 and CDR2: LNHDA, SQIVND (reference sequence). This CDR3 spans 14 amino acids. V was trimmed by 5 bases and J by 8 bases, leaving 13 bases between them. In nucleotides, the CDR3 is TGTGCCAGTAGTCCCCGGGTCCCGGATTCACCCCTCCACTTT. Amino acids: CASSPRVPDSPLHF.

The genes are TRBV9 and TRBJ2-5, with 7 bases matching TRBD2. Trimming at V came to 2 bases and at J to 5 bases, leaving 9 bases not matched to a gene. CDR1 is SGDLS and CDR2 is YYNGEE in the germline V gene. The CDR3 length is 15 residues. This chain's CDR3 is CASSVGYGEGETQYF. In nucleotides, the CDR3 is TGTGCCAGCAGCGTGGGTTACGGGGAGGGGGAGACCCAGTACTTC. The full variable domain, in which reference TRBV9 and TRBJ2-5 provide the parts outside the CDR3, is DSGVTQTPKHLITATGQRVTLRCSPRSGDLSVYWYQQSLDQGLQFLIQYYNGEERAKGNILERFSAQQFPDLHSELNLSSLELGDSALYFCASSVGYGEGETQYFGPGTRLLVL.

Only one count was recorded for this clone. CDR3 loop: CATRQMNTEAFF. CDR3 DNA sequence: TGTGCCACCAGACAGATGAACACTGAAGCTTTCTTT. This chain joins TRBV6-5 and TRBJ1-1; TRBD1 might be the D (5 bases). The germline CDR1 and CDR2 sequences are MNHEY and SVGAGI. V lost 10 bases and J lost 0, with 9 bases in between. This CDR3 region has 12 residues.

V usage is TRBV5-1 and J usage is TRBJ2-7, with 8 bases that match TRBD1. The trim removed 3 bases at V and 0 bases at J, leaving 2 bases unmatched. This CDR3 comprises 14 residues. Germline V gene sequence: CDR1 SGHRS, CDR2 YFSETQ. CDR3 protein: CASSSDRGSYEQYF. The CDR3 DNA sequence: TGCGCCAGCAGCTCTGACAGGGGCTCCTACGAGCAGTACTTC.

The chain employs TRBV5-1 and TRBJ2-3; D possibly corresponds to TRBD2 (6 bases). The CDR3 is 15 residues long. Per the germline V gene, CDR1 is SGHRS and CDR2 is YFSETQ. V was trimmed by 1 base and J by 2 bases, leaving 11 bases between them. The CDR3 DNA sequence: TGCGCCAGCAGCTTGTGGGGAGGTAACACAGATACGCAGTATTTT. Translating it yields CASSLWGGNTDTQYF.